Following are 6 T cell receptor beta chains from one sample sequenced in a study of blood T cells in healthy people across ages. A second PCR, run for about 7 to 11 cycles, used a sample-barcoded 5' primer plus a J-beta primer mix. Each CDR3 protein gets one entry after TCRdb re-called the 5' RACE reads with MiXCR. The data contain more than 500,000 distinct CDR3 sequences, roughly 29% of them singletons. The sample comprised blood. The source of these receptors is an older woman in good health.

This clonotype was seen only a few times. This rearrangement joins TRBV20-1 to TRBJ2-7; the match to TRBD1 covers 10 bases. Germline V CDR1 and CDR2: DFQATT, SNEGSKA (reference sequence). The CDR3 runs to 13 residues. V was clipped by 5 bases and J by 3 bases; unmatched bases: 4. In nucleotides, the CDR3 is TGCAGTGCTGAGGACAGGGGGTTCTACGAGCAGTACTTC. Translation gives CSAEDRGFYEQYF.

The table lists this clonotype with a few counts. V gene TRBV7-8 combines with J gene TRBJ2-2; TRBD1 matches 10 bases. In germline, CDR1 is SGHVS, CDR2 FQNEAQ. V trimming: 2 bases; J trimming: 7 bases; junction bases outside the gene matches: 13. The CDR3 spans 18 residues. CDR3 bases: TGTGCCAGCAGCTTAAGCGAAGACAGGGGGCAGGGGGACGGGGAGCTGTTTTTT. Protein product: CASSLSEDRGQGDGELFF.

The chain couples TRBV5-5 to TRBJ1-2, with D uncertain. V dropped 0 bases and J dropped 5 bases, with 11 bases sitting between them. CDR1 SGHKS and CDR2 YYEKEE come from the germline V gene (reference sequence). CDR3 length equals 14 residues. CDR3 in DNA: TGTGCCAGCAGCTTGGTTAGGGAATTATATGGCTACACCTTC. This sequence encodes CASSLVRELYGYTF.

The V call is TRBV7-2, the J call TRBJ2-5; 10 nucleotides match TRBD2. Germline lookup yields CDR1 SGHTA and CDR2 FQGNSA. V lost 2 bases, J lost 7 bases, and 4 bases stayed unmatched. The CDR3 runs to 14 residues. The CDR3: CASSLLAGDLTQYF. The CDR3 DNA reads TGTGCCAGCAGCTTACTAGCGGGAGACCTGACCCAGTACTTC. The full variable domain, its missing parts supplied by reference TRBV7-2 and TRBJ2-5, is GAGVSQSPSNKVTEKGKDVELRCDPISGHTALYWYRQSLGQGLEFLIYFQGNSAPDKSGLPSDRFSAERTGGSVSTLTIQRTQQEDSAVYLCASSLLAGDLTQYFGPGTRLLVL.

The genes are TRBV9 and TRBJ2-2; possibly TRBD2 for D (6 bases). V lost 3 bases and J lost 7, with 10 bases in between. This CDR3 spans 13 amino acids. The germline V gene has CDR1 SGDLS and CDR2 YYNGEE. The chain's CDR3 is CASSALALGELFF. The DNA of the CDR3 is TGTGCCAGCAGCGCCCTAGCGCTCGGGGAGCTGTTTTTT.

The chain joins TRBV14 to TRBJ2-5; D uncertain. This CDR3 comprises 13 residues. Germline V lookup: CDR1 SGHDN, CDR2 FVKESK. The germline V and J ends were trimmed by 0 bases and 7 bases, with 9 bases remaining between them. In DNA form, the CDR3 reads TGTGCCAGCAGCCAAGACCGAGTAGGGACCCAGTACTTC. Its protein is CASSQDRVGTQYF.